This T cell receptor beta chain came from a study of T cell clones after liver transplantation. V trimming: 4 bases; J trimming: 1 base; junction bases outside the gene matches: 13. CDR3 length equals 17 residues. Germline values: CDR1 SGHNT, CDR2 YYREEE (reference sequence). Profiled with immunoSEQ multiplex PCR; TCRdb holds only in-frame clones, not every one. The sample lists some 60,000 clones, around 75% seen once, with about 15% in the top ten. The sample consisted of CD4+ T cells from blood, taken before liver transplant. The clonotype was recovered from a human donor who received a liver transplant. The chain recombines TRBV5-4 with TRBJ2-5, with 7 bases aligning to TRBD1. The CDR3 DNA is TGTGCCAGCAGCCGAGGGGGCGGCCGTTCCCCCCAAGAGACCCAGTACTTC. This gives the protein CASSRGGGRSPQETQYF.